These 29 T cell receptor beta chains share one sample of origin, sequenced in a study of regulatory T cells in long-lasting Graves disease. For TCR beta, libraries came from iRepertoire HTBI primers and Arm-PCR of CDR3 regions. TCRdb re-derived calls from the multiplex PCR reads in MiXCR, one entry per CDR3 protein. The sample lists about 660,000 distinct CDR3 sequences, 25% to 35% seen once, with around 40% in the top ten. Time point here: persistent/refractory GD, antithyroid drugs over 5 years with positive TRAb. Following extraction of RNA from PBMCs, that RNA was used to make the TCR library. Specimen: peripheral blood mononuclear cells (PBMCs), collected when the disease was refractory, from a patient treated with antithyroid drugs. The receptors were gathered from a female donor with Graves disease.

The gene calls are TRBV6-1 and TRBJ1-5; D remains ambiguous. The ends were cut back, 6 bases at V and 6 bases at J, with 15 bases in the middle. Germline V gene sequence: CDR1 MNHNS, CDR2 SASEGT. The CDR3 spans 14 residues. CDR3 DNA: TGTGCCAGCAGGCGGACGGAAGGAACTCAGCCCCAGCATTTT. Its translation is CASRRTEGTQPQHF.

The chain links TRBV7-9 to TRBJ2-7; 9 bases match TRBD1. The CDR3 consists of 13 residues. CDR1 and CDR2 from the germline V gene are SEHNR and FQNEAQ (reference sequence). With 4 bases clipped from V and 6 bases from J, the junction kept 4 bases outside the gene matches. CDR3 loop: CASSSPQGAEQYF. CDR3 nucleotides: TGTGCCAGCAGCTCACCACAGGGGGCCGAGCAGTACTTC. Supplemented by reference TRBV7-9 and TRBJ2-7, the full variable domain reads DTGVSQNPRHKITKRGQNVTFRCDPISEHNRLYWYRQTLGQGPEFLTYFQNEAQLEKSRLLSDRFSAERPKGSFSTLEIQRTEQGDSAMYLCASSSPQGAEQYFGPGTRLTVT.

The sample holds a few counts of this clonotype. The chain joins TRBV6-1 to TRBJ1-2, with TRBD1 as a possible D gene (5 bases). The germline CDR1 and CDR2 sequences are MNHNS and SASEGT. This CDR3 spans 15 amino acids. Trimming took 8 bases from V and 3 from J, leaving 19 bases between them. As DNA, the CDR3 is TGTGCCAGCTCCCCTGGGGGGGGAAGTGACTATGGCTACACCTTC. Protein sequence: CASSPGGGSDYGYTF.

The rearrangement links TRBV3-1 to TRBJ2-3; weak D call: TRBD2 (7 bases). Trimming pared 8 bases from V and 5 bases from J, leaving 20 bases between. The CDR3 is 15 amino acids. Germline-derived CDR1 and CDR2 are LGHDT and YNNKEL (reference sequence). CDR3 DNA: TGTGCCAGCGCCAGGGGTGAAGAGCGGGGAGATACGCAGTATTTT. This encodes CASARGEERGDTQYF.

In DNA form, the CDR3 reads TGTGCCAGTAGTTCGGGACAGAATTACAATGAGCAGTTCTTC. This translates into CASSSGQNYNEQFF. This chain connects TRBV19 to TRBJ2-5; 7 bases map to TRBD1. The J call is uncertain, as TRBJ2-1 better fits the DNA end. The germline gives CDR1 LNHDA, CDR2 SQIVND (reference sequence). The CDR3 consists of 14 residues.

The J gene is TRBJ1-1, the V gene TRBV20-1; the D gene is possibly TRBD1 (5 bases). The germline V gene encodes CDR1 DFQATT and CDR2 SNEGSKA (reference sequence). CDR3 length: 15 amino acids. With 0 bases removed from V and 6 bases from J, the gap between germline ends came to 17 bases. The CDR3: CSARDPWGRTSEAFF. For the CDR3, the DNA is TGCAGTGCTAGAGACCCCTGGGGCAGAACTTCTGAAGCTTTCTTT.

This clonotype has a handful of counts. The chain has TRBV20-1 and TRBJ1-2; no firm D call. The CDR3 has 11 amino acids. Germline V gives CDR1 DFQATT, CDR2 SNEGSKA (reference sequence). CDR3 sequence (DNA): TGCAGCGTCCGCGCCGGCTATGGCTACACCTTC. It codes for CSVRAGYGYTF.

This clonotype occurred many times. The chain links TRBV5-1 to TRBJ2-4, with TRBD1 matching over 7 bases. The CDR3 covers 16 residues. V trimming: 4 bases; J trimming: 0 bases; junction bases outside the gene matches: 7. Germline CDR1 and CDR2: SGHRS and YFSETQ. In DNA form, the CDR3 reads TGCGCCAGCAGCGATGGGACAGCCCTAGCCAAAAACATTCAGTACTTC. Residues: CASSDGTALAKNIQYF.

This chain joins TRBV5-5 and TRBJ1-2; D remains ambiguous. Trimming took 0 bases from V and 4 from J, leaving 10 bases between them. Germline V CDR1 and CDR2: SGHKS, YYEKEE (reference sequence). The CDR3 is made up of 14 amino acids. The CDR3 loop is CASSLETEGYGYTF. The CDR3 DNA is TGTGCCAGCAGCTTGGAGACGGAAGGCTATGGCTACACCTTC.

CDR3 nucleotides: TGTGCCAGTAGTGGGGGGGGCGGTGAAAAACTGTTTTTT. It is translated as CASSGGGGEKLFF. The chain combines TRBV19 with TRBJ1-4, with D tentatively TRBD1 (6 bases). Trimming removed 5 bases from V and 7 bases from J, with 11 bases in between. The CDR3 spans 13 residues. Germline V CDR1 and CDR2: LNHDA, SQIVND (reference sequence).

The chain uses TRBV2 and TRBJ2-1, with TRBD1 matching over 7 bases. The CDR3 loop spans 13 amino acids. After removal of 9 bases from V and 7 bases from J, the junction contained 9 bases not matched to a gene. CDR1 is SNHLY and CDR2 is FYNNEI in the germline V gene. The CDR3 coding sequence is TGTGCCAGAAAGACAGGGCGAATGAATGAGCAGTTCTTC. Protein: CARKTGRMNEQFF.

The CDR3 DNA reads TGTGCCAGCAGCCACGGGCTAGGGCTAGCGCGGAAGACCCAGTACTTC. Residues: CASSHGLGLARKTQYF. V is TRBV3-1 and J is TRBJ2-5; a possible D gene is TRBD2 (6 bases). Looked up from germline, CDR1 is LGHDT and CDR2 is YNNKEL (reference sequence). The CDR3 runs 16 residues. Trimming pared 3 bases from V and 6 bases from J, leaving 20 bases between.

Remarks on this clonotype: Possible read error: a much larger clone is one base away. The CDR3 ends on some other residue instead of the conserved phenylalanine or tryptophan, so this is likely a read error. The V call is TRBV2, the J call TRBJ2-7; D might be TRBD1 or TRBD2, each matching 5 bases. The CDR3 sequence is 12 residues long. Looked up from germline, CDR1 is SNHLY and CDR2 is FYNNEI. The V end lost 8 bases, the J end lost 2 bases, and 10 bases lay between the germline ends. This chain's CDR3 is CASGTGTYEQYL. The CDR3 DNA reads TGTGCCAGCGGGACGGGAACCTACGAGCAGTACCTC.

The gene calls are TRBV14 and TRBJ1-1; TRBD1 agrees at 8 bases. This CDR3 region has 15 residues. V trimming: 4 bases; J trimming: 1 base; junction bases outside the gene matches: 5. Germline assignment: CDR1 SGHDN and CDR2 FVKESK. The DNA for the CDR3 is TGTGCCAGCAGCCCCTGGACAGGGCAGAACACTGAAGCTTTCTTT. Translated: CASSPWTGQNTEAFF. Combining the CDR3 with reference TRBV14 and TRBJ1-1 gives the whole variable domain EAGVTQFPSHSVIEKGQTVTLRCDPISGHDNLYWYRRVMGKEIKFLLHFVKESKQDESGMPNNRFLAERTGGTYSTLKVQPAELEDSGVYFCASSPWTGQNTEAFFGQGTRLTVV.

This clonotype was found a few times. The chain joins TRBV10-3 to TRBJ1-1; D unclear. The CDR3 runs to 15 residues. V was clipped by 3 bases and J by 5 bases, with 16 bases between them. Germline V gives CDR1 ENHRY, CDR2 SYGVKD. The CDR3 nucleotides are TGTGCCATCAGTGATGGGAGTATCGTTTATACTGAAGCTTTCTTT. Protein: CAISDGSIVYTEAFF.

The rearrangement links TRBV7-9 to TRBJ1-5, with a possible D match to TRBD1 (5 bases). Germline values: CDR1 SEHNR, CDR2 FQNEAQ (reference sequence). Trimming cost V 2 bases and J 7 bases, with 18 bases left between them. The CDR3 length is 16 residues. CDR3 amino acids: CASSLSGGPEGQPQHF. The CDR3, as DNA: TGTGCCAGCAGCTTATCCGGGGGTCCCGAGGGACAGCCCCAGCATTTT.

The DNA for the CDR3 is TGCAGCGTTGTGCCGGGACGGGGGGATTCAGATACGCAGTATTTT. As protein: CSVVPGRGDSDTQYF. The chain recombines TRBV29-1 with TRBJ2-3, with TRBD2 matching over 7 bases. Per germline, CDR1 SQVTM and CDR2 ANQGSEA. J lost 4 bases, V lost 4 bases, and 11 bases had no gene match. There are 15 residues in the CDR3.

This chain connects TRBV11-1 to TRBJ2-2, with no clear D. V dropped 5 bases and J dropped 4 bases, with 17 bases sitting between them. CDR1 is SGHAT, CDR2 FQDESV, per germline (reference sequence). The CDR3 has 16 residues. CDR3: CASSATFTGFTGELFF. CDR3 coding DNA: TGTGCCAGCAGCGCCACATTCACCGGTTTCACCGGGGAGCTGTTTTTT.

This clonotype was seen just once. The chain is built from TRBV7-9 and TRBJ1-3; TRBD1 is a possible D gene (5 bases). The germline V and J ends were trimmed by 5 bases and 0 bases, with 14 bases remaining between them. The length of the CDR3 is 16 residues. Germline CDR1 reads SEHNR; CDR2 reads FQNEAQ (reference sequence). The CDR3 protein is CASSPGGEHSGNTIYF. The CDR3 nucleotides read TGTGCCAGCAGCCCCGGGGGAGAACACTCTGGAAACACCATATATTTT.

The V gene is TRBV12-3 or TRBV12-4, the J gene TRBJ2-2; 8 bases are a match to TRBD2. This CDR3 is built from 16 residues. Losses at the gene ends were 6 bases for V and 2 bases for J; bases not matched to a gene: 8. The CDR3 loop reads CASSQSGSPNTGELFF. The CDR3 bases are TGTGCCAGCAGCCAGAGCGGGAGCCCAAACACCGGGGAGCTGTTTTTT.

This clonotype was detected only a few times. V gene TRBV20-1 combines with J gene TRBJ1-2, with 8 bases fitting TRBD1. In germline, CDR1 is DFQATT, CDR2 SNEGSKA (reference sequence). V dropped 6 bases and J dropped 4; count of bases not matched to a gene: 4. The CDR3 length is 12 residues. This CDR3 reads CSATGGGYGYTF. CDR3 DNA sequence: TGCAGTGCAACAGGGGGTGGCTATGGCTACACCTTC.

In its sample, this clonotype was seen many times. CDR3 coding DNA: TGCAGTGCTAACCGGACTACTTATCAGCCCCAGCATTTT. Translating it yields CSANRTTYQPQHF. This chain joins TRBV20-1 and TRBJ1-5; the D is unclear. Per germline, CDR1 DFQATT and CDR2 SNEGSKA (reference sequence). CDR3 length: 13 residues. Trimming shortened V by 4 bases and J by 5 bases, and 12 bases separated the two germline ends.

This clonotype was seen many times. The CDR3 here is CASSTGTGGSFGYTF. DNA for the CDR3: TGTGCCAGCAGTACCGGGACAGGGGGCTCGTTTGGCTACACCTTC. J is TRBJ1-2 and V is TRBV28; 12 bases align to TRBD1. The CDR3 contains 15 residues. V gave up 5 bases and J gave up 7 bases; unmatched junction bases: 8. CDR1 and CDR2 (germline): MDHEN, SYDVKM.

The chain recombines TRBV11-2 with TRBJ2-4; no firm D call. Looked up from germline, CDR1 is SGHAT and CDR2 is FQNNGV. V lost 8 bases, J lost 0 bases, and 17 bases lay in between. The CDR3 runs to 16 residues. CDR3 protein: CASGLRMGLAKNIQYF. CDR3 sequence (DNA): TGTGCCAGCGGTCTTAGGATGGGCCTAGCCAAAAACATTCAGTACTTC.

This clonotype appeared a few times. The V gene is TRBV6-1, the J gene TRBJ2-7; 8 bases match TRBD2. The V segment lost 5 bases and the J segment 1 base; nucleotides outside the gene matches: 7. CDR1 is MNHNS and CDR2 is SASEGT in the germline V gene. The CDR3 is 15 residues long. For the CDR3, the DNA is TGTGCCAGCAGTCAAGTAGCGGGACGGTCCTACGAGCAGTACTTC. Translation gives CASSQVAGRSYEQYF.

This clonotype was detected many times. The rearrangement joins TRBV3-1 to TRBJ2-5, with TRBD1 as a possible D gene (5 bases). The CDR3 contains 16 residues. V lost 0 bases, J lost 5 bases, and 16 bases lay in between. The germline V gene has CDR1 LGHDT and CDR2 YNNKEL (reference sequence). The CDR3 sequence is CASSQDRKLRQETQYF. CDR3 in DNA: TGTGCCAGCAGCCAAGATCGAAAGCTCCGACAGGAGACCCAGTACTTC.

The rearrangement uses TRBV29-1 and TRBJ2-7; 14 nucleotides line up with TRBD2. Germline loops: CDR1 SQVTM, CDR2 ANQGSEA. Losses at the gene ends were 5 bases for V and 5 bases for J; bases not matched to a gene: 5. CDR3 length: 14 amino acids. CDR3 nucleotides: TGCAGCGTTTCCGGGACTAGCGGGAGAAACGAGCAGTACTTC. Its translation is CSVSGTSGRNEQYF.

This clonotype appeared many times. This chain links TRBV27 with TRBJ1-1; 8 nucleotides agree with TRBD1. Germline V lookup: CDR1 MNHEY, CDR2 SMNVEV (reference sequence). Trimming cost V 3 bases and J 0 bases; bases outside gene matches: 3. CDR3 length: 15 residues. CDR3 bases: TGTGCCAGCAGTTTCGGGACAGGCATGAACACTGAAGCTTTCTTT. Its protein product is CASSFGTGMNTEAFF.

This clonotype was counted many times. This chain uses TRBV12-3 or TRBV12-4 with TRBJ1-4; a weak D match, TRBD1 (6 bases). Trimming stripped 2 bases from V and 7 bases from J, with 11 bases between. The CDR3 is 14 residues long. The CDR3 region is CASSLRNRAEKLFF. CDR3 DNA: TGTGCCAGCAGTTTACGTAACAGGGCTGAAAAACTGTTTTTT.